A single sample gave rise to the 17 T cell receptor beta chains below, sequenced in a study of T cell responses to AZD1222 COVID-19 vaccine. Only in-frame clones appear in the TCRdb table, and some are missing; sequencing was by immunoSEQ multiplex PCR. The repertoire holds about 130,000 clones, with about nine tenths as singletons. This specimen consisted of peripheral blood, obtained 28 days after the second AZD1222 dose. The receptors here all came from an adult who received the AZD1222 COVID-19 vaccine.

The chain uses TRBV2 and TRBJ2-1, with a tentative D call TRBD2 (6 bases). The CDR3 has 15 amino acids. Germline V gene sequence: CDR1 SNHLY, CDR2 FYNNEI. V was clipped by 4 bases and J by 1 base, with 11 bases between them. The CDR3 DNA reads as TGTGCCAGCAGTGGGGGGACTTCTTCCTACAATGAGCAGTTCTTC. Encoded protein: CASSGGTSSYNEQFF.

The chain's CDR3 is CAWSSGLGYQETQYF. CDR3 nucleotide sequence: TGTGCCTGGAGTTCGGGGTTGGGGTACCAAGAGACCCAGTACTTC. The chain uses TRBV30 and TRBJ2-5; the D gene is possibly TRBD2 (5 bases). The CDR3 runs to 15 residues. Germline V gene lookup returns CDR1 GTSNPN and CDR2 SVGIG (reference sequence). Deletions cut 2 bases from V and 0 bases from J, with 13 bases between.

This chain links TRBV3-1 (or the pseudogene TRBV3-2) with TRBJ2-7; possible D gene TRBD1, 5 bases. Germline V gene data show CDR1 as LGHDT and CDR2 as YNNKEL (reference sequence). This CDR3 is 13 amino acids long. Trimming stripped 6 bases from V and 5 bases from J, with 14 bases between. The DNA for the CDR3 is TGTGCCAGCAGTCCCAGGGATATCGACGAGCAGTACTTC. The encoded protein is CASSPRDIDEQYF.

This clone was recorded once. The V and J genes are TRBV27 and TRBJ2-2; 7 nucleotides line up with TRBD2. The CDR3 has 14 amino acids. V lost 7 bases to trimming and J lost 2 bases; unmatched junction nucleotides: 4. Looked up from germline, CDR1 is MNHEY and CDR2 is SMNVEV (reference sequence). This chain's CDR3 is CASTSGTNTGELFF. In DNA, the CDR3 is TGTGCCAGCACTAGCGGAACTAACACCGGGGAGCTGTTTTTT.

V gene TRBV19 combines with J gene TRBJ1-2; D not resolved. V lost 7 bases and J lost 4, with 10 bases in between. CDR3 length equals 12 residues. The germline CDR1 and CDR2 sequences are LNHDA and SQIVND (reference sequence). This CDR3 is CASMKDLYGYTF. The CDR3 DNA sequence: TGTGCCAGTATGAAGGACCTCTATGGCTACACCTTC.

This clone was observed once. This chain joins TRBV29-1 and TRBJ1-4; TRBD1 matches 7 bases. CDR3 length equals 15 residues. From germline, CDR1 is SQVTM and CDR2 ANQGSEA. V lost 7 bases, J lost 7 bases, and 15 bases stayed unmatched. DNA for the CDR3: TGCAGCGCCCGAACGGGTGTCAGGGGGGGTGAAAAACTGTTTTTT. This encodes CSARTGVRGGEKLFF.

The sample holds a few counts of this clone. The rearrangement uses TRBV29-1 and TRBJ1-1; D may be TRBD1 (6 bases). From germline, CDR1 is SQVTM and CDR2 ANQGSEA. This CDR3 has 12 amino acids. Trimming left V 7 bases short and J 3 bases short, with 12 bases between. The CDR3 DNA sequence: TGCAGCGGGTACAGGGACTACACTGAAGCTTTCTTT. Protein: CSGYRDYTEAFF.

This chain uses TRBV27 with TRBJ2-1, with TRBD2 matching 8 bases. The trim removed 3 bases at V and 6 bases at J, leaving 4 bases unmatched. Germline CDR1 MNHEY, CDR2 SMNVEV (reference sequence). There are 14 residues in the CDR3. In DNA, the CDR3 is TGTGCCAGCAGTTTTGGGCGGGAGGCCAATGAGCAGTTCTTC. Protein sequence: CASSFGREANEQFF.

The chain joins TRBV30 to TRBJ2-3; 8 nucleotides align to TRBD2. CDR1 and CDR2 (germline): GTSNPN, SVGIG (reference sequence). This CDR3 spans 15 amino acids. Losses at the gene ends were 0 bases for V and 5 bases for J; bases not matched to a gene: 7. CDR3 in DNA: TGTGCCTGGAGTGTTCCGAGCGGGGGAAAAGATACGCAGTATTTT. This translates into CAWSVPSGGKDTQYF.

This clone was observed a single time. The chain employs TRBV19 and TRBJ2-1; 7 bases map to TRBD1. Germline loops: CDR1 LNHDA, CDR2 SQIVND (reference sequence). The CDR3 is made up of 15 amino acids. V shed 1 base, J shed 6 bases, and the junction held 6 bases outside the gene matches. The CDR3 region is CASSIAHTGANEQFF. In DNA, the CDR3 is TGTGCCAGTAGTATAGCCCACACAGGGGCCAATGAGCAGTTCTTC.

The chain joins TRBV5-6 to TRBJ2-7; 7 positions agree with TRBD2. With 4 bases clipped from V and 4 bases from J, the junction kept 2 bases outside the gene matches. The CDR3 contains 12 residues. Germline V CDR1 and CDR2: SGHDT, YYEEEE. CDR3 nucleotide sequence: TGTGCCAGCAGCATAGCGGGTTACGAGCAGTACTTC. The encoded protein is CASSIAGYEQYF.

V and J are TRBV6-1 and TRBJ1-1, with a possible D match to TRBD1 (6 bases). The ends were cut back, 2 bases at V and 6 bases at J, with 16 bases in the middle. The V gene's germline CDR1 is MNHNS and CDR2 SASEGT. This CDR3 has 15 amino acids. CDR3 nucleotides: TGTGCCAGCAGTGAATGGGGGGCTACAGTGGCTGAAGCTTTCTTT. Amino acids: CASSEWGATVAEAFF.

The chain uses TRBV27 and TRBJ2-1; no definite D call. Germline values: CDR1 MNHEY, CDR2 SMNVEV (reference sequence). The V end lost 5 bases, the J end lost 2 bases, and 16 bases lay between the germline ends. This CDR3 contains 16 residues. The DNA of the CDR3 is TGTGCCAGCAGTACCGATGGACGGTCAACCTACAATGAGCAGTTCTTC. Encoded protein: CASSTDGRSTYNEQFF.

The rearrangement links TRBV9 to TRBJ1-2, with a possible D match to TRBD1 (5 bases). The V end lost 0 bases, the J end lost 8 bases, and 11 bases lay between the germline ends. Germline CDR1 and CDR2: SGDLS and YYNGEE. The CDR3 is made up of 13 amino acids. CDR3 region: CASSVVAGLGYTF. CDR3 in DNA: TGTGCCAGCAGCGTAGTGGCAGGGTTAGGCTACACCTTC.

This chain uses TRBV6-5 with TRBJ1-2; 10 bases are shared with TRBD1. Germline lookup yields CDR1 MNHEY and CDR2 SVGAGI. V trimming: 6 bases; J trimming: 6 bases; junction bases outside the gene matches: 4. The CDR3 is 13 amino acids. CDR3 protein: CASRTGGLDGYTF. DNA for the CDR3: TGTGCCAGCAGGACAGGGGGCTTGGATGGCTACACCTTC.

The V and J genes are TRBV15 and TRBJ2-1; 10 bases are shared with TRBD2. V lost 7 bases to trimming and J lost 5 bases; unmatched junction nucleotides: 11. Germline V CDR1 and CDR2: LNHNV, YYDKDF (reference sequence). This CDR3 has 16 residues. CDR3 residues: CATTPKPSGSHNEQFF. CDR3 coding DNA: TGTGCCACCACCCCTAAGCCTAGCGGGAGTCACAATGAGCAGTTCTTC.

V gene TRBV19 combines with J gene TRBJ2-1; 9 nucleotides match TRBD2. V shed 8 bases and J 8 bases; nucleotides not matched to a gene: 7. CDR3 length: 13 residues. Per the germline V gene, CDR1 is LNHDA and CDR2 is SQIVND (reference sequence). For the CDR3, the DNA is TGTGCCAGTGGTAGCGGGAGATGGGATGAGCAGTTCTTC. It is translated as CASGSGRWDEQFF. The full variable domain, completed using reference TRBV19 and TRBJ2-1, is DGGITQSPKYLFRKEGQNVTLSCEQNLNHDAMYWYRQDPGQGLRLIYYSQIVNDFQKGDIAEGYSVSREKKESFPLTVTSAQKNPTAFYLCASGSGRWDEQFFGPGTRLTVL.